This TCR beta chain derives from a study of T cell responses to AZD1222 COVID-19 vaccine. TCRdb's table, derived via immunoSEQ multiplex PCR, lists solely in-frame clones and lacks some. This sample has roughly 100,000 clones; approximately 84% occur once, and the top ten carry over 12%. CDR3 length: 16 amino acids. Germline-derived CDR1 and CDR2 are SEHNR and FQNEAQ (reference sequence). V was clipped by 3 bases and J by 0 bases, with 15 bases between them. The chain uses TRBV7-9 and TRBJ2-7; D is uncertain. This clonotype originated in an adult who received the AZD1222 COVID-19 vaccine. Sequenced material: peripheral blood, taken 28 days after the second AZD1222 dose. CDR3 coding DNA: TGTGCCAGCAGCTTCCAAGGCATACAAGGCTCCTACGAGCAGTACTTC. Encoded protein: CASSFQGIQGSYEQYF. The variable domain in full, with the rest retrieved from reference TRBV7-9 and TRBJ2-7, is DTGVSQNPRHKITKRGQNVTFRCDPISEHNRLYWYRQTLGQGPEFLTYFQNEAQLEKSRLLSDRFSAERPKGSFSTLEIQRTEQGDSAMYLCASSFQGIQGSYEQYFGPGTRLTVT.